This T cell receptor (beta chain) was documented in a study of cytomegalovirus exposure and HLA in healthy donors. Study-wide points: In a later analysis, a missense DCLRE1C variant was linked to TCR beta V- and J-gene trimming. The authors considered a cluster of highly shared sequence variants likely to be a sequencing artifact.

The PCR used 60 Vbeta and 13 Jbeta primers. Produced via immunoSEQ multiplex PCR; TCRdb's table is partial and in-frame only. This sample has 60,000 or so clones, with roughly 80% found just once. On this clone: Its antigen is as yet unknown.

CDR3 length: 18 residues. V lost 5 bases to trimming and J lost 0 bases; unmatched junction nucleotides: 9. Germline-derived CDR1 and CDR2 are SEHNR and FQNEAQ (reference sequence). The receptor was derived from a woman aged 40 to 50 in good health and CMV-seropositive. The sample comprised PBMCs. V is TRBV7-9 and J is TRBJ2-6; TRBD1 agrees at 8 bases. This CDR3 is CASSPRGTGISGANVLTF. CDR3 DNA sequence: TGTGCCAGCAGCCCCAGGGGGACAGGCATCTCTGGGGCCAACGTCCTGACTTTC.